This TCR beta chain emerged from a study of OX40 agonist ivuxolimab in advanced cancers. As to this clone: Its antigen remains unidentified.

V was trimmed by 6 bases and J by 5 bases, leaving 13 bases between them. This CDR3 is built from 14 residues. The germline CDR1 and CDR2 sequences are MDHEN and SYDVKM. TCRdb's copy holds only in-frame clones and misses some; the assay was immunoSEQ multiplex PCR. The profile covers some 76,000 clones, with 85% appearing a single time and around 1.8% taken by the ten largest. Study results and caveats: The CD4+ and CD8+ T cells in the blood had expanded clonally by week 6 at 0.1 to 3.0 mg/kg.

This rearrangement joins TRBV28 to TRBJ2-2; tentative D call: TRBD1 (6 bases). This specimen consisted of CD4+ or CD8+ T cells sorted from blood, obtained in a trial of the OX40 agonist ivuxolimab. The clonotype originates from an adult with an advanced solid tumor such as melanoma, head and neck, liver or kidney cancer. The CDR3 DNA is TGTGCCAGCAGCCGTATCCAGGGGACCGGGGAGCTGTTTTTT. Translating it yields CASSRIQGTGELFF.